This entry concerns a single T cell receptor (beta chain). Its specificity is unknown. A single base separates this from a much larger clone, so it may be a read error. Lacking the conserved final phenylalanine or tryptophan, this CDR3 likely reflects a read error. This record comes from a study of CD8+CD57+ T cells in acquired aplastic anemia. Genomic DNA, the template, was used for profiling of the TCR beta VDJ and CDR3. TCRdb ran MiXCR on the reads and lists one entry per CDR3 protein. The data show approximately 190,000 distinct CDR3 sequences, around half seen once. Study observations and caveats: Both patients and controls carried the same twenty-nine CD8+ CDR3 sequences.

Sequencing was done on patients that had shown CD8+CD57+ cell expansion by flow cytometry. The enrolled patients all had severe acquired aplastic anemia. The V gene's germline CDR1 is GTSNPN and CDR2 SVGIG (reference sequence). V was clipped by 0 bases and J by 6 bases, with 12 bases between them. This CDR3 contains 14 residues. The TCR sequence derives from a human donor with aplastic anemia. The sequencing input was sorted CD4+, CD8+, or CD8+CD57+ T cells (not recorded which) from PBMCs. The chain carries TRBV30 and TRBJ2-1, with D perhaps matching TRBD1 (5 bases). CDR3 DNA: TGTGCCTGGAGTGTCATAACAGGTACCAATGAGCAGTTCTCC. Translation gives CAWSVITGTNEQFS.